One sample yielded the 23 T cell receptor beta chains listed below, sequenced in a study of tumor-infiltrating lymphocytes in localized non-small cell lung cancer. Profiled with immunoSEQ multiplex PCR; TCRdb holds only in-frame clones, not every one. The sample lists 20,000 to 30,000 clones; 73% were seen once. The sequencing input was lung tumor tissue. The receptors were gathered from a human donor with non-small cell lung cancer.

The V call is TRBV11-3, the J call TRBJ2-7, with 8 bases lining up with TRBD2. In germline, CDR1 is SGHNT, CDR2 YENEEA. The CDR3 sequence is 15 residues long. V lost 5 bases to trimming and J lost 5 bases; unmatched junction nucleotides: 11. The CDR3 is CASSPNGLASNEQYF. CDR3 nucleotides: TGTGCCAGCAGCCCGAATGGACTAGCATCCAACGAGCAGTACTTC.

The chain has TRBV6-1 and TRBJ1-4; D not certain. V lost 6 bases to trimming and J lost 8 bases, with 13 bases between them. CDR3 length equals 13 residues. CDR1 is MNHNS, CDR2 SASEGT, per germline. CDR3 sequence (DNA): TGTGCCAGCAGAACCGGGTACGGAGAAAAACTGTTTTTT. Amino acid sequence: CASRTGYGEKLFF.

The chain carries TRBV25-1 and TRBJ1-1; no clear D. The V gene's germline CDR1 is MGHDK and CDR2 SYGVNS. CDR3 length: 15 amino acids. V was shortened by 1 base and J by 6 bases, with 15 bases between the two germline ends. The CDR3 spells CASSESLAGKPEAFF. CDR3 sequence (DNA): TGTGCCAGCAGTGAATCCCTCGCAGGTAAACCTGAAGCTTTCTTT.

This clone was picked up a small number of times. The chain uses TRBV5-5 and TRBJ2-1; unclear D gene. CDR1 is SGHKS, CDR2 YYEKEE, per germline (reference sequence). With 7 bases removed from V and 4 bases from J, the gap between germline ends came to 12 bases. The CDR3 consists of 13 residues. CDR3 in amino acids: CASWPLGYNEQFF. The CDR3 coding sequence is TGTGCCAGCTGGCCGCTAGGTTACAATGAGCAGTTCTTC.

By its share, this clone is medium-sized. The chain recombines TRBV19 with TRBJ2-4; the match to TRBD1 covers 10 bases. The CDR3 runs to 14 residues. The ends lost 9 bases at V and 1 base at J; junction bases unmatched: 3. Germline assignment: CDR1 LNHDA and CDR2 SQIVND (reference sequence). The CDR3, as DNA: TGTGCCAGCGGGACAGGGGAGGCCAAAAACATTCAGTACTTC. It specifies CASGTGEAKNIQYF. The variable domain in full, with the rest retrieved from reference TRBV19 and TRBJ2-4, is DGGITQSPKYLFRKEGQNVTLSCEQNLNHDAMYWYRQDPGQGLRLIYYSQIVNDFQKGDIAEGYSVSREKKESFPLTVTSAQKNPTAFYLCASGTGEAKNIQYFGAGTRLSVL.

J is TRBJ2-6 and V is TRBV9, with D possibly TRBD1 on 6 matching bases. CDR1 is SGDLS, CDR2 YYNGEE, per germline. This CDR3 region has 16 residues. Trimming pared 3 bases from V and 3 bases from J, leaving 13 bases between. CDR3 protein: CASSAPTGFGANVLTF. In DNA form, the CDR3 reads TGTGCCAGCAGCGCGCCGACAGGTTTTGGGGCCAACGTCCTGACTTTC.

This clone showed up just a few times. V gene TRBV9 combines with J gene TRBJ2-5; TRBD2 agrees at 8 bases. Germline V CDR1 and CDR2: SGDLS, YYNGEE. This CDR3 contains 17 residues. The junction had 8 bases not matched to a gene; V was cut back by 0 bases and J by 1 base. The CDR3 nucleotides are TGTGCCAGCAGCGTAGGAACGGGGGGGCCCCTCCAAGAGACCCAGTACTTC. It translates to CASSVGTGGPLQETQYF.

The gene calls are TRBV6-1 and TRBJ2-7; 10 nucleotides align to TRBD2. The CDR3 has 13 amino acids. Losses at the gene ends were 10 bases for V and 2 bases for J; bases not matched to a gene: 5. Germline lookup yields CDR1 MNHNS and CDR2 SASEGT. This CDR3 is CAILAGETYEQYF. CDR3 in DNA: TGTGCCATCCTAGCGGGGGAGACCTACGAGCAGTACTTC.

The V gene is TRBV4-1, the J gene TRBJ1-2; 10 bases match TRBD1. The CDR3 has 15 amino acids. Trimming at V came to 3 bases and at J to 8 bases, leaving 9 bases not matched to a gene. Germline CDR1 reads MGHRA; CDR2 reads YSYEKL. The DNA for the CDR3 is TGCGCCAGCAGCCACTCAGACAGGGGGCTCGAGGGCTACACCTTC. This codes for CASSHSDRGLEGYTF.

This chain connects TRBV5-1 to TRBJ2-7; TRBD1 matches 9 bases. The CDR3 is made up of 12 amino acids. Germline V lookup: CDR1 SGHRS, CDR2 YFSETQ. V trimming: 5 bases; J trimming: 5 bases; junction bases outside the gene matches: 2. The CDR3 DNA reads TGCGCCAGCAGAACAGGGGGCAACGAGCAGTACTTC. Its translation is CASRTGGNEQYF.

This clone was found once. The chain uses TRBV9 and TRBJ2-5; 10 bases match TRBD2. There are 15 residues in the CDR3. V lost 1 base, J lost 5 bases, and 5 bases stayed unmatched. Germline values: CDR1 SGDLS, CDR2 YYNGEE. The CDR3 here is CASSVSGSGGETQYF. The CDR3, as DNA: TGTGCCAGCAGCGTATCGGGTAGCGGGGGGGAGACCCAGTACTTC.

As to this clone: This likely comes from a read error, as the CDR3 has no conserved phenylalanine or tryptophan at its end. Because the CDR3's place on the DNA is in doubt, the DNA is left out and the CDR3 is given as listed by TCRdb. The genes are TRBV10-3 and TRBJ2-3; TRBD2, the table's D call, lacks a check against the DNA. Germline V gene sequence: CDR1 ENHRY, CDR2 SYGVKD. From its first to its last residue, the CDR3 has 12 amino acids. CDR3 sequence: CAIRGTSGDPLV.

The chain combines TRBV7-3 with TRBJ2-5; 9 bases align to TRBD2. The CDR3 runs 16 residues. J was trimmed by 1 base and V by 1 base; bases with no gene match: 4. CDR1 is SGHTA, CDR2 FQGTGA, per germline. CDR3 amino acids: CASSLSGGGGQETQYF. The CDR3 DNA reads as TGTGCCAGCAGCTTAAGTGGCGGGGGGGGCCAAGAGACCCAGTACTTC.

The rearrangement uses TRBV4-3 and TRBJ1-2; no reliable D call. The CDR3 runs 16 residues. The ends were cut back, 0 bases at V and 4 bases at J, with 15 bases in the middle. The germline gives CDR1 LGHNA, CDR2 YSLEER. The DNA of the CDR3 is TGCGCCAGCAGCCAAGATCCCGGCAATGCCATCTATGGCTACACCTTC. It encodes CASSQDPGNAIYGYTF.

The chain employs TRBV7-2 and TRBJ1-2; tentatively, D is TRBD1 (5 bases). Trimming took off 5 bases at V and 5 bases at J, with 9 bases between the two ends. Germline CDR1 is SGHTA and CDR2 is FQGNSA. The CDR3 sequence is 12 residues long. The CDR3 loop is CASSQDRYGYTF. DNA for the CDR3: TGTGCCAGCAGCCAAGACAGATATGGCTACACCTTC.

The rearrangement joins TRBV7-2 to TRBJ2-7; 11 bases agree with TRBD1. V was pared by 3 bases and J by 5 bases, with 6 bases of the junction left unmatched. Germline lookup yields CDR1 SGHTA and CDR2 FQGNSA. The CDR3 runs to 15 residues. The CDR3 nucleotides read TGTGCCAGCAGCTTGAGGACAGGGGGCACCCACGAGCAGTACTTC. This sequence encodes CASSLRTGGTHEQYF.

CDR3 coding DNA: TGTGCCAGCAGCGCAGACAGAACTAACACTGAAGCTTTCTTT. It yields the protein CASSADRTNTEAFF. The gene calls are TRBV9 and TRBJ1-1; tentatively, D is TRBD1 (5 bases). The V gene lost 3 bases and the J gene lost 2 bases, with 11 bases spanning the gap. The CDR3 length is 14 residues. Germline V CDR1 and CDR2: SGDLS, YYNGEE.

This chain uses TRBV7-3 with TRBJ2-3; possibly TRBD1 for D (6 bases). The CDR3 has 13 amino acids. CDR1 is SGHTA, CDR2 FQGTGA, per germline. Trimming took off 5 bases at V and 3 bases at J, with 9 bases between the two ends. The DNA for the CDR3 is TGTGCCAGCAGCGGGGACATTACAGATACGCAGTATTTT. This codes for CASSGDITDTQYF.

This chain joins TRBV7-9 and TRBJ2-3; the D is unclear. Germline CDR1 and CDR2: SEHNR and FQNEAQ (reference sequence). CDR3 length equals 14 residues. With 2 bases removed from V and 5 bases from J, the gap between germline ends came to 11 bases. The CDR3 loop is CASSLNSVGDTQYF. The CDR3 DNA reads as TGTGCCAGCAGCTTAAACTCGGTGGGAGATACGCAGTATTTT.

The CDR3 region has the DNA TGCGCCAGCAGCCAAGAATCAGGGGCTGGATACGAGCAGTACTTC. Its protein is CASSQESGAGYEQYF. This chain connects TRBV4-3 to TRBJ2-7, with D maybe TRBD1 (6 bases). CDR1 LGHNA and CDR2 YSLEER come from the germline V gene. The CDR3 is 15 amino acids. V shed 0 bases and J shed 4 bases, with 13 bases lying between them.

The chain combines TRBV19 with TRBJ1-4, with D possibly being TRBD1 (6 bases). Germline lookup yields CDR1 LNHDA and CDR2 SQIVND (reference sequence). The CDR3 covers 17 residues. Trimming removed 7 bases from V and 8 bases from J, with 26 bases in between. In DNA form, the CDR3 reads TGTGCCAGTACCCTAAGGGGGTCGGCTGGGTCACGGGAAAAACTGTTTTTT. It is translated as CASTLRGSAGSREKLFF.

This chain joins TRBV29-1 and TRBJ2-7; D gene uncertain. The germline V gene encodes CDR1 SQVTM and CDR2 ANQGSEA. The CDR3 has 12 amino acids. Trimming left V 4 bases short and J 2 bases short, with 9 bases between. The CDR3 bases are TGCAGCGTTGCCAGCAATACCTACGAGCAGTACTTC. This gives the protein CSVASNTYEQYF.

The rearrangement joins TRBV2 to TRBJ2-3; 15 bases are a match to TRBD2. CDR1 SNHLY and CDR2 FYNNEI come from the germline V gene. V lost 5 bases, J lost 6 bases, and 3 bases stayed unmatched. The CDR3 contains 15 residues. CDR3 amino acids: CASSTGLAGGDTQYF. In DNA form, the CDR3 reads TGTGCCAGCAGTACGGGACTAGCGGGGGGTGATACGCAGTATTTT.